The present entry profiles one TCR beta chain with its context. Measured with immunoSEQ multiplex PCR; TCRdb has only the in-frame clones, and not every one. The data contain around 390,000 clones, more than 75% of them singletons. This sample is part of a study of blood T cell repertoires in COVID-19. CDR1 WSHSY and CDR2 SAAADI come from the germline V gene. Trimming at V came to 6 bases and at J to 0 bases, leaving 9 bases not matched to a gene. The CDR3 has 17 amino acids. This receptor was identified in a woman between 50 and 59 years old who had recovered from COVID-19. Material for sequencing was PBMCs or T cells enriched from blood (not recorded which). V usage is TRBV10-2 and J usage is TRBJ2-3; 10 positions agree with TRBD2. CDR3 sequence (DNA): TGCGCCAGCAGGGAAGGAGTTAGCGGGGGGAGCACAGATACGCAGTATTTT. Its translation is CASREGVSGGSTDTQYF.